This T cell receptor beta chain came from a study of blood T cell repertoires in COVID-19. Study in general: Donors in the United States, Italy and Spain gave samples during acute or convalescent COVID-19. PBMCs, B-cell-depleted T cells, or T cells provided the cDNA or gDNA that made up the material.

Original processing notes: From reference gene primer amplification, estimates of nucleated cell counts were derived. The table came from immunoSEQ multiplex PCR; TCRdb's copy has only in-frame clones and leaves some out. V, J and clone size derive from that table, while D and trimming were established from the DNA sequence. The sample has some 230,000 clones, approximately 86% seen once. V lost 0 bases to trimming and J lost 1 base, with 7 bases between them. There are 15 residues in the CDR3. The germline V gene has CDR1 SGHRS and CDR2 YFSETQ. Patients from Seattle were sampled longitudinally, starting during active infection.

The source material was peripheral blood. The receptor was derived from a woman aged 50 to 60 with COVID-19, enrolled during active disease. The chain uses TRBV5-1 and TRBJ2-2, with unresolved D. CDR3 DNA sequence: TGCGCCAGCAGCTTGGATACGGGGAACACCGGGGAGCTGTTTTTT. Translating gives CASSLDTGNTGELFF.